The rows below give T cell receptor beta chains drawn from one sample of a study of spatial heterogeneity in lung cancer. From the 5' RACE reads, TCRdb called clonotypes with MiXCR, one entry per CDR3 protein. The sample carries around 100,000 distinct CDR3 sequences, around 4.3% recorded once. Specimen: lung tumor tissue, collected at surgery. These receptor sequences come from a male donor with early-stage non-small cell lung cancer. The CDR3 runs from the conserved cysteine through the conserved F or W. Each record gives: D gene, J gene, V gene, clone size, CDR3 protein, CDR3 DNA. The D gene is left open where the match is weak. Size is stated for part of the rows, as once, few or many counts, or as a class when the clone is expanded.

D gene: -
J gene: TRBJ1-5
V gene: TRBV6-6
clone size: -
CDR3 protein: CASSFKGYNQPQHF
CDR3 DNA: TGTGCCAGCAGTTTCAAGGGGTACAATCAGCCCCAGCATTTT

D gene: -
J gene: TRBJ1-5
V gene: TRBV28
clone size: many
CDR3 protein: CATLPGGRGNQPQHF
CDR3 DNA: TGTGCCACCCTCCCCGGCGGGCGGGGCAATCAGCCCCAGCATTTT

D gene: -
J gene: TRBJ2-5
V gene: TRBV11-2
clone size: many
CDR3 protein: CASSLARLGTQYF
CDR3 DNA: TGTGCCAGCAGCTTAGCCAGGTTGGGGACCCAGTACTTC

D gene: -
J gene: TRBJ2-7
V gene: TRBV12-3/TRBV12-4
clone size: many
CDR3 protein: CASSHPVGLLAYEQYF
CDR3 DNA: TGTGCCAGCAGCCACCCCGTGGGGCTGTTAGCCTACGAGCAGTACTTC

D gene: TRBD1
J gene: TRBJ1-2
V gene: TRBV5-1
clone size: many
CDR3 protein: CASSLEGRGIHGYTF
CDR3 DNA: TGCGCCAGCAGCTTGGAGGGCAGGGGGATTCATGGCTACACCTTC

D gene: -
J gene: TRBJ2-7
V gene: TRBV6-5
clone size: many
CDR3 protein: CASKRAGLPSYEQYF
CDR3 DNA: TGTGCCAGCAAACGAGCAGGGCTACCCTCCTACGAGCAGTACTTC

D gene: TRBD1
J gene: TRBJ2-7
V gene: TRBV28
clone size: -
CDR3 protein: CASSLGTGTGAREQYF
CDR3 DNA: TGTGCCAGCAGTTTGGGGACCGGGACAGGGGCGAGAGAGCAGTACTTC

D gene: -
J gene: TRBJ2-7
V gene: TRBV7-9
clone size: many
CDR3 protein: CASSFFQDGGPYEQYF
CDR3 DNA: TGTGCCAGCAGCTTCTTTCAGGATGGGGGTCCCTACGAGCAGTACTTC

D gene: -
J gene: TRBJ2-1
V gene: TRBV28
clone size: few
CDR3 protein: CASTLSPTVPLYNEQFF
CDR3 DNA: TGTGCCAGCACCCTTTCCCCGACAGTTCCCCTCTACAATGAGCAGTTCTTC

D gene: TRBD1
J gene: TRBJ2-3
V gene: TRBV20-1
clone size: many
CDR3 protein: CSAPTRTGPGDTQYF
CDR3 DNA: TGCAGTGCACCGACCCGGACAGGGCCGGGAGATACGCAGTATTTT

D gene: TRBD2
J gene: TRBJ2-3
V gene: TRBV5-1
clone size: many
CDR3 protein: CASRSGSFLDTDTQYF
CDR3 DNA: TGCGCCAGCAGGAGCGGGAGTTTCTTAGACACAGATACGCAGTATTTT

D gene: -
J gene: TRBJ2-3
V gene: TRBV11-2
clone size: -
CDR3 protein: CASSCVGTECTDTQYF
CDR3 DNA: TGTGCCAGCAGCTGCGTCGGGACCGAATGCACAGATACGCAGTATTTT

D gene: -
J gene: TRBJ1-1
V gene: TRBV28
clone size: many
CDR3 protein: CASSPYKGGLYTEAFF
CDR3 DNA: TGTGCCAGCAGCCCGTATAAGGGGGGGCTCTACACTGAAGCTTTCTTT

D gene: -
J gene: TRBJ2-5
V gene: TRBV6-2/TRBV6-3
clone size: many
CDR3 protein: CASSHDKAYQETQYF
CDR3 DNA: TGTGCCAGCAGCCACGACAAAGCGTACCAAGAGACCCAGTACTTC

D gene: -
J gene: TRBJ1-2
V gene: TRBV28
clone size: few
CDR3 protein: CASRETVNYGYTF
CDR3 DNA: TGTGCCAGCAGGGAGACAGTTAACTATGGCTACACCTTC

D gene: -
J gene: TRBJ2-3
V gene: TRBV10-3
clone size: many
CDR3 protein: CAGADGLDTQYF
CDR3 DNA: TGTGCCGGGGCTGACGGCCTAGATACGCAGTATTTT

D gene: -
J gene: TRBJ2-1
V gene: TRBV28
clone size: many
CDR3 protein: CASSFSANEQFF
CDR3 DNA: TGTGCCAGCAGTTTTTCAGCTAATGAGCAGTTCTTC

D gene: -
J gene: TRBJ2-3
V gene: TRBV25-1
clone size: -
CDR3 protein: CASSDPGPVGTDTQYF
CDR3 DNA: TGTGCCAGCAGTGACCCGGGACCGGTGGGCACAGATACGCAGTATTTT

D gene: -
J gene: TRBJ2-5
V gene: TRBV6-5
clone size: -
CDR3 protein: CASSWGRKETQYF
CDR3 DNA: TGTGCCAGCAGTTGGGGCAGAAAAGAGACCCAGTACTTC

D gene: -
J gene: TRBJ1-3
V gene: TRBV29-1
clone size: many
CDR3 protein: CSVGVAGNTIYF
CDR3 DNA: TGCAGCGTGGGGGTTGCTGGAAACACCATATATTTT

D gene: -
J gene: TRBJ1-5
V gene: TRBV2
clone size: many
CDR3 protein: CASSESWGRSQPQHF
CDR3 DNA: TGTGCCAGCAGTGAATCTTGGGGGCGAAGTCAGCCCCAGCATTTT

D gene: -
J gene: TRBJ1-1
V gene: TRBV20-1
clone size: many
CDR3 protein: CSATPAGADTEAFF
CDR3 DNA: TGCAGTGCTACCCCCGCCGGGGCGGACACTGAAGCTTTCTTT